These T cell receptor beta chains were read from a single sample in a study of blood T cells in healthy people across ages. TCRdb reprocessed the 5' RACE reads with MiXCR, giving one entry per CDR3 protein. The sample shows fewer than 900,000 distinct CDR3 sequences, 40% to 45% of them seen only once. Sequenced material: blood. These receptors were collected from a woman aged 55-75 years in good health. The CDR3 runs from the conserved cysteine through the conserved F or W. Each record gives: V gene, clone size, D gene, CDR3 length, J gene, CDR3 protein, CDR3 DNA. A D gene is named only where the DNA matches it firmly. Size tells how often a clone was seen (once, few, many) or the class of an expanded clone, and some rows leave it out.

TRBV6-2/TRBV6-3	few	.	14	TRBJ2-7	CASSADSSSYEQYF	TGTGCCAGCAGTGCTGACAGTAGCTCCTACGAGCAGTACTTC
TRBV7-9	few	.	14	TRBJ1-1	CASSLDGGGTEAFF	TGTGCCAGCAGCTTAGACGGGGGCGGCACTGAAGCTTTCTTT
TRBV27	.	.	14	TRBJ1-1	CASSLVGMNTEAFF	TGTGCCAGCAGTTTGGTAGGGATGAACACTGAAGCTTTCTTT
TRBV21-1	.	.	14	TRBJ2-3	CASSKELAADTQYF	TGTGCCAGCAGCAAAGAATTAGCTGCAGATACGCAGTATTTT
TRBV3-1	.	.	12	TRBJ2-1	CASSRINNEQFF	TGTGCCAGCAGCCGAATTAACAATGAGCAGTTCTTC
TRBV6-5	.	.	13	TRBJ2-1	CASGGTRYNEQFF	TGTGCCAGCGGAGGGACACGCTACAATGAGCAGTTCTTC
TRBV20-1	.	TRBD2	15	TRBJ2-3	CSAYGTSGGWDTQYF	TGCAGTGCGTACGGGACTAGCGGGGGCTGGGATACGCAGTATTTT
TRBV29-1	many	.	13	TRBJ2-7	CSVEGQSSYEQYF	TGCAGCGTTGAAGGGCAGAGCTCCTACGAGCAGTACTTC
TRBV9	.	.	16	TRBJ2-3	CASSADKGIGTDTQYF	TGTGCCAGCAGCGCCGACAAGGGAATAGGGACAGATACGCAGTATTTT
TRBV3-1	few	TRBD2	17	TRBJ2-5	CASSPWLAGGPQNEQYF	TGTGCCAGCAGCCCTTGGCTAGCGGGAGGGCCTCAGAATGAGCAGTACTTC
TRBV20-1	many	.	14	TRBJ1-5	CSASSMAVSGPQHF	TGCAGTGCTAGTTCAATGGCGGTCTCTGGGCCCCAGCATTTT
TRBV20-1	.	.	13	TRBJ1-2	CSARVTGYYGYTF	TGCAGTGCTAGAGTCACAGGGTACTATGGCTACACCTTC
TRBV29-1	.	.	12	TRBJ1-2	CSGLGGDAGYTF	TGCAGCGGCCTGGGGGGGGACGCTGGCTACACCTTC
TRBV27	.	TRBD2	16	TRBJ2-5	CASTESSGALQETQYF	TGTGCCAGCACCGAAAGTAGCGGGGCCCTCCAAGAGACCCAGTACTTC
TRBV5-1	.	.	15	TRBJ2-5	CASSRGQGGSETQYF	TGCGCCAGCAGCCGCGGACAGGGAGGGTCAGAGACCCAGTACTTC
TRBV7-2	.	TRBD2	17	TRBJ2-2	CASSLTSGGQNTGELFF	TGTGCCAGCAGCTTAACTAGCGGGGGCCAAAACACCGGGGAGCTGTTTTTT
TRBV6-1	.	.	11	TRBJ1-1	CASTLTAEAFF	TGTGCCAGCACTTTGACAGCAGAAGCTTTCTTT